This T cell receptor (beta chain) is drawn from a study of cytomegalovirus exposure and HLA in healthy donors. In this sample, this clone turned up once. The antigen is unknown. Generated by immunoSEQ multiplex PCR, the TCRdb table keeps only in-frame clones and is missing some. Counted here are hundreds of thousands of clones, around 86% occurring once; the ten biggest clones make up under 0.9%. Whole-study results and caveats: CMV antigen specificity was confirmed in vitro for three CMV-associated chains. Cytomegalovirus status was reportedly diagnosed by the classifier with high sensitivity and specificity.

The donors were part of the validation cohort, which consisted of roughly 120 subjects and was separate from the first cohort of 670 or so subjects. The V end lost 0 bases, the J end lost 7 bases, and 8 bases lay between the germline ends. CDR3 length: 13 amino acids. Germline V gives CDR1 SGDLS, CDR2 YYNGEE. This chain uses TRBV9 with TRBJ2-1; D uncertain. Sequencing was carried out using PBMCs. The TCR originated in a young woman in good health and CMV-seronegative. CDR3 in amino acids: CASSVEALNEQFF. As DNA, the CDR3 is TGTGCCAGCAGCGTAGAAGCCCTGAATGAGCAGTTCTTC.